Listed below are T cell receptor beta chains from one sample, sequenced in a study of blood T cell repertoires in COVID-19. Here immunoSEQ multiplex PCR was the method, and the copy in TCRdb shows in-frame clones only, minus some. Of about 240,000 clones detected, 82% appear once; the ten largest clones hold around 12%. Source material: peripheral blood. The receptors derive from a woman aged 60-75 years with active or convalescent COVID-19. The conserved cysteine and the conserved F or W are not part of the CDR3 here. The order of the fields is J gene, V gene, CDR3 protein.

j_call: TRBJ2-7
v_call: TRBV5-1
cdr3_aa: ASSSTSDEQY

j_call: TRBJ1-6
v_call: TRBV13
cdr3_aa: ASSYRGSYNSPLH

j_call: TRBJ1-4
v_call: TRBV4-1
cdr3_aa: ASSPYRGEKLF

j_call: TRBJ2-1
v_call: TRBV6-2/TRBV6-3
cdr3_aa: ASSYSVLRGGSTNEQF

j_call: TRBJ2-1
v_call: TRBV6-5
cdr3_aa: ASTQGAFPYNEQF

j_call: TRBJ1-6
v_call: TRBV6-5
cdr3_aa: ASSYRAGYNSPLH

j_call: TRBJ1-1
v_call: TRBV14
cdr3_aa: ASSQLGALTEAF

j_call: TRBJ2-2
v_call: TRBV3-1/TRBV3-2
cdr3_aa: ASSQGLANTGELF

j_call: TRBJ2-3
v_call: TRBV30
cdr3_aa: AWEAGVRTDTQY

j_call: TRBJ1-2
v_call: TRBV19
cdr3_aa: ASSIGKGGYT

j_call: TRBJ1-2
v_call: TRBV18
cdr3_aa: ASSPPVNYGYT

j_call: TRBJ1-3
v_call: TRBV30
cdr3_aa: AWSGGAPGHSNTIY

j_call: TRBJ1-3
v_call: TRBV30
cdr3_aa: AWTNLGASGNTIY

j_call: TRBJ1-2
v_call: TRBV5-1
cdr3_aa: ASSFSGAGGYT

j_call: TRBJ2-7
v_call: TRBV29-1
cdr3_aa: SVRTGGYEQY

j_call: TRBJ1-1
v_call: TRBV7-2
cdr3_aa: ASSLNRLGATEAF

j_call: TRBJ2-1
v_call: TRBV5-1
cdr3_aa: ASSGYRRGTSGNEQF

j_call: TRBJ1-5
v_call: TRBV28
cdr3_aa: ASSFFPGVSNQPQH

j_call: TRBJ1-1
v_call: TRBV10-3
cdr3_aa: AISETQGGAEAF

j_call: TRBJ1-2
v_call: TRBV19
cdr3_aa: ASSAAWESYT

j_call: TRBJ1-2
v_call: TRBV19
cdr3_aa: ASSGGRGPTSNYGYT

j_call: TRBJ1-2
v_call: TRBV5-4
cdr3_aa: ASNSGGQNYGYT

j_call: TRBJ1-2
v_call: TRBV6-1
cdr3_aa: ASSEYGQAFSIYGYT